The rows below give T cell receptor beta chains drawn from one sample of a study of cytomegalovirus exposure and HLA in healthy donors. The repertoire was sequenced with immunoSEQ multiplex PCR; TCRdb's copy has only in-frame clones and lacks some. The sample holds over 200,000 clones, about nine tenths seen once. The sample consisted of PBMCs. These receptors were obtained from a woman between 18 and 30 years old in good health and CMV-seropositive. The CDR3 runs from the conserved cysteine through the conserved F or W. A D gene is named only where the DNA matches it firmly. Some rows have no size entry. The others give once, few or many, or a class for an expanded clone.

>.|TRBV5-1|.|TRBJ2-3
CASSADTGKDTQYF
TGCGCCAGCAGCGCGGATACAGGGAAAGATACGCAGTATTTT
>.|TRBV6-1|.|TRBJ2-3
CASSEGLARTDTQYF
TGTGCCAGCAGTGAAGGGCTAGCGAGAACAGATACGCAGTATTTT
>.|TRBV6-5|.|TRBJ1-3
CASSYGRAGNTIYF
TGTGCCAGCAGTTACGGCAGGGCTGGAAACACCATATATTTT
>.|TRBV11-1|TRBD1|TRBJ2-7
CASSADRVSYEQYF
TGTGCCAGCAGCGCCGACAGGGTTTCCTACGAGCAGTACTTC
>.|TRBV5-1|TRBD1|TRBJ1-2
CASSLRDRVESDGYTF
TGCGCCAGCAGCCTCCGGGACAGGGTTGAAAGTGATGGCTACACCTTC
>.|TRBV6-5|.|TRBJ2-1
CASSSEGAGSYNEQFF
TGTGCCAGCAGTTCTGAAGGGGCGGGGTCCTACAATGAGCAGTTCTTC
>.|TRBV5-1|TRBD2|TRBJ2-3
CASSWPSGLAGVASTDTQYF
TGCGCCAGCAGCTGGCCCTCGGGACTAGCGGGAGTTGCTAGCACAGATACGCAGTATTTT
>.|TRBV4-1|.|TRBJ2-7
CASSQDRTTRGEQYF
TGCGCCAGCAGCCAAGATCGGACTACCCGCGGGGAGCAGTACTTC
>once|TRBV9|.|TRBJ2-6
CASSVAVGAGANVLTF
TGTGCCAGCAGCGTAGCGGTCGGGGCTGGGGCCAACGTCCTGACTTTC
>.|TRBV6-1|.|TRBJ2-2
CACLRGQNTGELFF
TGTGCCTGCCTGAGAGGGCAAAACACCGGGGAGCTGTTTTTT
>.|TRBV6-5|TRBD1|TRBJ1-2
CASSYDRDYGYTF
TGTGCCAGCAGTTATGACAGGGACTATGGCTACACCTTC
>once|TRBV5-1|.|TRBJ2-7
CASSSQGTGWDEQYF
TGCGCCAGCAGCTCCCAGGGCACCGGGTGGGACGAGCAGTACTTC
>.|TRBV7-3|TRBD2|TRBJ2-1
CASSEGGTRKFF
TGTGCCAGCAGCGAGGGGGGGACTAGAAAGTTCTTC
>.|TRBV28|TRBD1|TRBJ1-1
CASSSPAGQRSEAFF
TGTGCCAGCAGTTCTCCTGCGGGACAGCGTTCTGAAGCTTTCTTT
>.|TRBV27|.|TRBJ1-1
CATYRVYTEAFF
TGTGCCACCTATCGGGTCTACACTGAAGCTTTCTTT
>.|TRBV27|TRBD1|TRBJ1-2
CASSLGTGGYGYTF
TGTGCCAGCAGTTTGGGCACAGGGGGTTATGGCTACACCTTC
>.|TRBV5-1|TRBD1|TRBJ2-3
CASSLYRQGDTDTQYF
TGCGCCAGCAGCTTGTATCGACAGGGGGACACAGATACGCAGTATTTT
>once|TRBV29-1|.|TRBJ2-1
CSVEFPGWETYNEQFF
TGCAGCGTTGAATTCCCAGGGTGGGAAACCTACAATGAGCAGTTCTTC
>.|TRBV28|TRBD1|TRBJ2-7
CASYYRGGVGYEQYF
TGTGCCAGTTACTACAGGGGTGGGGTTGGCTACGAGCAGTACTTC
>.|TRBV9|.|TRBJ2-5
CASSLTSGETQYF
TGTGCCAGCAGTCTGACTAGTGGGGAGACCCAGTACTTC
>.|TRBV29-1|TRBD1|TRBJ2-2
CSVEQGANTGELFF
TGCAGCGTTGAACAGGGGGCGAACACCGGGGAGCTGTTTTTT
>.|TRBV9|TRBD2|TRBJ2-3
CASSVEGLAGDLTDTQYF
TGTGCCAGCAGCGTAGAAGGACTAGCGGGAGACCTCACAGATACGCAGTATTTT
>once|TRBV29-1|.|TRBJ2-1
CSALTGNDNEQFF
TGCAGCGCCTTAACAGGGAACGACAATGAGCAGTTCTTC
>.|TRBV5-1|TRBD2|TRBJ2-2
CASSLWIGTSGNTGELFF
TGCGCCAGCAGCCTCTGGATTGGGACTAGCGGGAACACCGGGGAGCTGTTTTTT
>.|TRBV2|.|TRBJ2-5
CASSRGLVETQYF
TGTGCCAGCAGTCGGGGACTGGTCGAGACCCAGTACTTC
>.|TRBV6-5|.|TRBJ2-7
CASNPPGGLYEQYF
TGTGCCAGCAATCCTCCTGGGGGCCTCTACGAGCAGTACTTC
>.|TRBV6-6|TRBD2|TRBJ2-1
CASSYSTSGNHNEQFF
TGTGCCAGCAGTTACTCGACTAGCGGTAACCACAATGAGCAGTTCTTC
>.|TRBV2|TRBD2|TRBJ2-1
CASRRENQFF
TGTGCCAGCAGGCGGGAGAACCAGTTCTTC
>.|TRBV9|.|TRBJ1-1
CASSVAGGDWGHTEAFF
TGTGCCAGCAGCGTAGCTGGAGGGGACTGGGGACACACTGAAGCTTTCTTT
>.|TRBV4-1|.|TRBJ1-2
CASSQVKGTNYGYTF
TGCGCCAGCAGCCAAGTTAAGGGGACAAACTATGGCTACACCTTC
>.|TRBV1|.|TRBJ2-7
CTSSFAVSYEQYF
TGCACCAGCAGCTTTGCAGTATCCTACGAGCAGTACTTC
>.|TRBV9|.|TRBJ1-2
CASSTAAKGNYGYTF
TGTGCCAGCAGCACCGCGGCGAAGGGGAACTATGGCTACACCTTC
>.|TRBV6-5|.|TRBJ1-5
CASSPSSNQPQHF
TGTGCCAGCAGTCCCAGTTCCAATCAGCCCCAGCATTTT